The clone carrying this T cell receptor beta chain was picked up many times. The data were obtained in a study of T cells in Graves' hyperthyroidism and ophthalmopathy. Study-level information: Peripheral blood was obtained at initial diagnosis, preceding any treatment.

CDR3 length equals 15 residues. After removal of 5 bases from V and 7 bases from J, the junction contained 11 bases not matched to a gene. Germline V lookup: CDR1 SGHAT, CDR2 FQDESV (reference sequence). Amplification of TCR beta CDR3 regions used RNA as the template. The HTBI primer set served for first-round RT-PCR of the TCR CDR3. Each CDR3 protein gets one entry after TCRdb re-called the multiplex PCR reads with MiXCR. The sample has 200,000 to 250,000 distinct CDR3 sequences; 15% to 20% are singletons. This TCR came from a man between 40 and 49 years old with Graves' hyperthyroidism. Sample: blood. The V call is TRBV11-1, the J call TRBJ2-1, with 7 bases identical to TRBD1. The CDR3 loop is CASSPVTGAGNEQFF. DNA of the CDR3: TGTGCCAGCAGCCCAGTCACAGGGGCAGGTAATGAGCAGTTCTTC.